The rows below give T cell receptor beta chains drawn from one sample of a study of cytomegalovirus exposure and HLA in healthy donors. Libraries were prepared by immunoSEQ multiplex PCR; TCRdb keeps only in-frame clonotypes and omits some of them. The sample carries some 270,000 clones, 75% to 85% recorded once. The source material was PBMCs. Receptor source: a girl aged 2-10 years in good health and CMV-seronegative. Each CDR3 is given with its conserved first and last residue. A D gene is named only where the DNA matches it firmly. Clone size is shown for a subset of rows, as once, few, many or a class of expanded clone.

TRBD2 | once | TRBJ2-3 | TRBV29-1 | TGCGGGACCCAGGGACGGGGGGTCACAGATACGCAGTATTTT | CGTQGRGVTDTQYF
TRBD1 | . | TRBJ2-7 | TRBV7-6 | TGTGCCAGCAGCTTACCCTCGGGACAGGGCTCCTACGAGCAGTACTTC | CASSLPSGQGSYEQYF
. | . | TRBJ2-2 | TRBV19 | TGTGCCAGTTCCAAGTATCCTAGCGACTCGAACACCGGGGAGCTGTTTTTT | CASSKYPSDSNTGELFF
. | . | TRBJ1-2 | TRBV25-1 | TGTGCCAACACCCCCGGGGGGCTCTATGGCTACACCTTC | CANTPGGLYGYTF
. | . | TRBJ2-3 | TRBV6-1 | TGTGCCAGCAGTGATGTGTCCCGGGATCCCCAATTGGCAGATACGCAGTATTTT | CASSDVSRDPQLADTQYF
. | . | TRBJ1-1 | TRBV28 | TGTGCCAGCAGTTTGTCAGGGGTAGGCACTGAAGCTTTCTTT | CASSLSGVGTEAFF
. | . | TRBJ1-1 | TRBV13 | TGTGCCAGCAGCCTCGGTAGAGGGGGAGCTTTCTTT | CASSLGRGGAFF
. | . | TRBJ2-7 | TRBV10-3 | TGTGCCATCAGTGAGTCGGAGGCGGGGGAGCAGTACTTC | CAISESEAGEQYF
. | . | TRBJ1-4 | TRBV11-2 | TGTGCCAGCAGCTTGGGCGAAAAACTGTTTTTT | CASSLGEKLFF
. | . | TRBJ1-1 | TRBV29-1 | TGCAGCGTTATAGGGGCCGTCGGACAGACGAACACTGAAGCTTTCTTT | CSVIGAVGQTNTEAFF
. | . | TRBJ2-1 | TRBV5-4 | TGTGCCAGCAGCGAGACTCTCACGAATGAGCAGTTCTTC | CASSETLTNEQFF
TRBD2 | . | TRBJ2-1 | TRBV28 | TGTGCCAGCAGAGGGACTAGCGGGCCTAATGAGCAGTTCTTC | CASRGTSGPNEQFF
. | . | TRBJ1-5 | TRBV11-2 | TGTGCCAGCAGCTTTCAATACGCCGGGCCCCAGCATTTT | CASSFQYAGPQHF
TRBD2 | . | TRBJ2-2 | TRBV6-8 | TGTGCCAGCAGTTACCGACTAGCGGGAGGTAACACCGGGGAGCTGTTTTTT | CASSYRLAGGNTGELFF
. | few | TRBJ1-2 | TRBV6-5 | TGTGCCAGCAGTTACTCGGGGGGGCTAGCCTATGGCTACACCTTC | CASSYSGGLAYGYTF
. | . | TRBJ2-7 | TRBV7-9 | TGTTCCAGCAGCCTCGCCTACGAGCAGTACTTC | CSSSLAYEQYF
TRBD2 | . | TRBJ2-7 | TRBV27 | TGTGCCACCAGATCGGGACTAGCGATTTACGAGCAGTACTTC | CATRSGLAIYEQYF
TRBD1 | few | TRBJ2-7 | TRBV5-4 | TGTGCCAGCAGCCCCGGGACAGGGGGTAGCGAGCAGTACTTC | CASSPGTGGSEQYF
TRBD2 | . | TRBJ2-7 | TRBV5-1 | TGCGCCAGCAGCTGGTCTAGCGGAGCCTCCTACGAGCAGTACTTC | CASSWSSGASYEQYF
. | . | TRBJ1-5 | TRBV7-5 | TGTGTCAGAACCATAGACCGACAGGATAGCAATCAGCCCCAGCATTTT | CVRTIDRQDSNQPQHF
. | once | TRBJ1-2 | TRBV5-6 | TGTGCCAGCAGCCAGGCCCGGAACTATGGCTACACCTTC | CASSQARNYGYTF
TRBD1 | . | TRBJ1-5 | TRBV28 | TGTGCCAGCAGTTTATTTTGGGACAGGGATAGCAATCAGCCCCAGCATTTT | CASSLFWDRDSNQPQHF
TRBD2 | . | TRBJ2-3 | TRBV11-3 | TGTGCCAGCAGCGCCCCTGGGACTAGGTGTAACGATACGCAGTATTTT | CASSAPGTRCNDTQYF
TRBD2 | . | TRBJ2-3 | TRBV27 | TGTGCCAGCAATAAGATGAGGGGGGCGGGGGGGCGGTATACGCAGTATTTT | CASNKMRGAGGRYTQYF
TRBD2 | . | TRBJ2-7 | TRBV30 | TGTGCCTGGAGTGTCGTAGCGGGGGCCTATTCCTACGAGCAGTACTTC | CAWSVVAGAYSYEQYF
TRBD2 | . | TRBJ2-1 | TRBV9 | TGTGCCAGCAGCGCTCGGACTAGCGTGTTGAATGAGCAGTTCTTC | CASSARTSVLNEQFF
TRBD1 | . | TRBJ2-1 | TRBV5-1 | TGCGCCGGCAGCTTTGGCAGGCTAGGACAGGGGGCAGAGCAGTTCTTC | CAGSFGRLGQGAEQFF
TRBD1 | once | TRBJ2-1 | TRBV9 | TGTGCCAGCAGCGCCGGACAGGGTTATATCGATGAGCAGTTCTTC | CASSAGQGYIDEQFF
. | once | TRBJ2-1 | TRBV10-3 | TGTGCCATCAGTTCGGGCACAGGGCTGCGTGAGCAGTTCTTC | CAISSGTGLREQFF
. | . | TRBJ1-1 | TRBV2 | TGTGCCAGCATTCGGCAGGGGAACACTGAAGCTTTCTTT | CASIRQGNTEAFF
TRBD1 | . | TRBJ1-5 | TRBV5-8 | TGTGCCAGCAGCCCCCCACTACTGACAGGGATTGGCAATCAGCCCCAGCATTTT | CASSPPLLTGIGNQPQHF
TRBD2 | once | TRBJ2-1 | TRBV7-3 | TGTGCCAGCAGCCCGACCGGGACTAGTTGGGACAATGAGCAGTTCTTC | CASSPTGTSWDNEQFF
TRBD2 | . | TRBJ2-5 | TRBV6-6 | TGTGCCAGCAGCGAACTAGCGGGAGGGCTGGAGACCCAGTACTTC | CASSELAGGLETQYF
. | . | TRBJ2-5 | TRBV6-6 | TGTGCCAGCAGTTATTCCAGAAAAGAGACCCAGTACTTC | CASSYSRKETQYF
TRBD1 | . | TRBJ2-5 | TRBV4-1 | TGCGCCAGCAGCCAAAAATTCACAGGGGGAGGGACCCAGTACTTC | CASSQKFTGGGTQYF
. | . | TRBJ2-3 | TRBV5-1 | TGCGCCAGCAGCTTGGGGCTGACTAGCACAGATACGCAGTATTTT | CASSLGLTSTDTQYF
. | . | TRBJ1-2 | TRBV5-6 | TGTGCCAGCAGCTTTTATTTATGGGCAGGGGATAACTATGGCTACACCTTC | CASSFYLWAGDNYGYTF
. | . | TRBJ2-1 | TRBV7-8 | TGTGCCAGCAGCTTAGTATCCGGGAGAAGCTACAATGAGCAGTTCTTC | CASSLVSGRSYNEQFF
. | once | TRBJ1-2 | TRBV30 | TGTGCCTGGAGTCCCTCCATCACCCGGGACAAACGCGGCGGCTACACCTTC | CAWSPSITRDKRGGYTF
. | . | TRBJ2-1 | TRBV5-1 | TGCGCCAGCAGCTTGGTGCCTAGTCGTAATGAGCAGTTCTTC | CASSLVPSRNEQFF